This T cell receptor (beta chain) was sequenced in a study of blood T cells in healthy people across ages. CDR1 and CDR2 from the germline V gene are SGHTA and FQGTGA. This CDR3 region has 16 residues. V was pared by 2 bases and J by 0 bases, with 3 bases of the junction left unmatched. Through a sample-barcoded 5' primer and a J-beta primer mix, a second PCR was run for roughly 6 to 12 cycles. One entry per CDR3 protein results from TCRdb running MiXCR on the 5' RACE reads. The table has about 720,000 distinct CDR3 sequences, 22% seen once. What was sequenced was blood. The sequence derives from a man aged 70-80 years in good health. The gene calls are TRBV7-3 and TRBJ2-2, with 7 positions matching TRBD2. DNA of the CDR3: TGTGCCAGCAGCTTAGGTACTAGCGCGAACACCGGGGAGCTGTTTTTT. Amino acid sequence: CASSLGTSANTGELFF.